The rows below give T cell receptor beta chains drawn from one sample of a study of cytotoxic CD8 clonotypes in ibrutinib-treated CLL. Clones were sequenced by immunoSEQ multiplex PCR, and TCRdb holds only the in-frame ones, with some missing. The sample holds about 60,000 clones; 50% to 70% are singletons and the top ten take under 30%. The input for sequencing was PBMCs, taken at disease progression, from a patient treated with ibrutinib. These receptor sequences come from a human donor with chronic lymphocytic leukemia. Both conserved end residues are part of each CDR3. A D gene is named only where the DNA matches it firmly. The size of a clone is reported for some rows only, either as once, few or many, or as a class for expanded clones.

j_call | v_call | d_call | clone_size | cdr3_aa | cdr3_nt
TRBJ1-5 | TRBV19 | - | few | CASSTPDQFSNQPQHF | TGTGCCAGTAGTACACCCGACCAATTCAGCAATCAGCCCCAGCATTTT
TRBJ2-3 | TRBV11-1 | TRBD1 | few | CASSQPGTGSDTQYF | TGTGCCAGCAGCCAACCCGGGACAGGGTCAGATACGCAGTATTTT
TRBJ2-1 | TRBV10-3 | TRBD1 | - | CAISPLGTDNEQFF | TGTGCCATCAGCCCGCTCGGGACAGACAATGAGCAGTTCTTC
TRBJ2-7 | TRBV19 | - | few | CASSIGGGSSYEQYF | TGTGCCAGTAGTATAGGTGGGGGGAGCTCCTACGAGCAGTACTTC
TRBJ1-1 | TRBV18 | - | - | CASSRAGTEAFF | TGTGCCAGCTCGCGGGCGGGCACTGAAGCTTTCTTT
TRBJ1-4 | TRBV7-2 | - | - | CASSLGATNEKLFF | TGTGCCAGCAGCTTAGGGGCCACAAATGAAAAACTGTTTTTT
TRBJ1-2 | TRBV12-5 | - | - | CASGLGRQEPYGYTF | TGTGCTAGTGGTTTGGGGAGACAGGAACCCTATGGCTACACCTTC
TRBJ2-3 | TRBV27 | - | - | CASSIQGTDTQYF | TGTGCCAGCAGTATACAGGGAACAGATACGCAGTATTTT
TRBJ2-1 | TRBV30 | - | few | CAWNRATPVDEQFF | TGTGCCTGGAACAGAGCCACCCCCGTCGATGAGCAGTTCTTC
TRBJ2-7 | TRBV5-1 | - | few | CASSPYWTDNEQYF | TGCGCCAGCAGCCCATACTGGACAGACAACGAGCAGTACTTC
TRBJ2-3 | TRBV4-2 | - | - | CASSQAQGATDTQYF | TGTGCCAGCAGCCAAGCCCAAGGAGCGACAGATACGCAGTATTTT
TRBJ2-7 | TRBV6-1 | TRBD2 | few | CASSKAGTSGSYEQYF | TGTGCCAGCAGTAAAGCCGGGACTAGCGGCTCCTACGAGCAGTACTTC
TRBJ2-1 | TRBV27 | - | - | CASQVLTSRYNEQFF | TGTGCCAGTCAAGTCTTAACTAGCAGATACAATGAGCAGTTCTTC
TRBJ2-2 | TRBV29-1 | - | - | CSVFSAGELFF | TGCAGCGTCTTTTCGGCCGGGGAGCTGTTTTTT
TRBJ1-2 | TRBV7-9 | - | - | CASSLGVSGAYGYTF | TGTGCCAGCAGCTTGGGGGTGTCTGGGGCCTATGGCTACACCTTC
TRBJ2-3 | TRBV6-1 | TRBD2 | - | CASSGGLASTDTQYF | TGTGCCAGCAGTGGAGGACTAGCGAGCACAGATACGCAGTATTTT
TRBJ2-4 | TRBV18 | - | - | CARYRVAKNIQYF | TGTGCCAGATACAGGGTTGCCAAAAACATTCAGTACTTC
TRBJ2-7 | TRBV6-5 | - | few | CASRMGLGGEQYF | TGTGCCAGCAGGATGGGATTGGGGGGCGAGCAGTACTTC
TRBJ1-1 | TRBV28 | - | - | CASSLPLGMSTEAFF | TGTGCCAGCAGTTTACCGTTGGGGATGAGCACTGAAGCTTTCTTT
TRBJ2-7 | TRBV19 | - | - | CASSNQGGAYEQYF | TGTGCCAGTAGTAACCAAGGGGGGGCCTACGAGCAGTACTTC
TRBJ1-2 | TRBV5-4 | - | - | CASSLVKDGYGYTF | TGTGCCAGCAGCTTGGTAAAGGACGGATATGGCTACACCTTC
TRBJ2-7 | TRBV28 | - | - | CASTSLGTSYEQYF | TGTGCCAGCACCTCCTTGGGGACGTCCTACGAGCAGTACTTC
TRBJ1-4 | TRBV28 | - | few | CASTRSGGAGEKLFF | TGTGCCAGCACACGATCGGGGGGGGCTGGGGAAAAACTGTTTTTT
TRBJ2-7 | TRBV28 | TRBD2 | - | CASRLRAGGLYEQYF | TGTGCCAGCAGGCTAAGAGCGGGGGGGCTGTACGAGCAGTACTTC
TRBJ2-3 | TRBV7-9 | - | - | CASSVADTQYF | TGTGCCAGCAGCGTAGCAGATACGCAGTATTTT
TRBJ2-2 | TRBV4-1 | - | few | CASSQGPRWTGELFF | TGCGCCAGCAGCCAAGGACCGCGGTGGACCGGGGAGCTGTTTTTT
TRBJ1-1 | TRBV6-5 | - | few | CASSYSVGVNTEAFF | TGTGCCAGCAGTTACTCGGTAGGGGTGAACACTGAAGCTTTCTTT
TRBJ2-7 | TRBV5-1 | TRBD1 | - | CASSLGTGPYEQYF | TGCGCCAGCAGCTTGGGGACAGGGCCCTACGAGCAGTACTTC
TRBJ2-7 | TRBV7-9 | - | - | CASSFEGSPYEQYF | TGTGCCAGCAGCTTTGAGGGATCACCCTACGAGCAGTACTTC
TRBJ2-3 | TRBV13 | - | few | CASSLRPGAKTDTQYF | TGTGCCAGCAGCCTTCGACCCGGGGCTAAAACAGATACGCAGTATTTT
TRBJ2-3 | TRBV5-1 | TRBD1 | - | CASSLGTGPVDTQYF | TGCGCCAGCAGCTTGGGGACAGGGCCCGTGGATACGCAGTATTTT
TRBJ2-7 | TRBV27 | TRBD2 | - | CASSFGLAGGLNEQYF | TGTGCCAGCAGTTTCGGGTTAGCGGGGGGGCTTAACGAGCAGTACTTC
TRBJ2-1 | TRBV7-6 | TRBD2 | - | CASSLAGAYNEQFF | TGTGCCAGCTCCCTAGCGGGGGCCTACAATGAGCAGTTCTTC
TRBJ2-5 | TRBV5-1 | TRBD2 | - | CASSLILAGGQETQYF | TGCGCCAGCAGCTTGATTTTAGCGGGAGGACAAGAGACCCAGTACTTC
TRBJ2-2 | TRBV5-1 | - | - | CASSWRGETDTGELFF | TGCGCCAGCAGCTGGAGGGGAGAAACCGACACCGGGGAGCTGTTTTTT
TRBJ2-5 | TRBV6-4 | TRBD2 | - | CASRKTSGIGETQYF | TGTGCCAGCAGGAAGACTAGCGGGATCGGGGAGACCCAGTACTTC
TRBJ2-2 | TRBV29-1 | TRBD1 | once | CSAPGGTGELFF | TGCAGCGCCCCAGGGGGCACCGGGGAGCTGTTTTTT
TRBJ2-1 | TRBV5-1 | TRBD2 | - | CASSLELAGGNEQFF | TGCGCCAGCAGCTTGGAACTAGCGGGAGGCAATGAGCAGTTCTTC
TRBJ1-1 | TRBV6-5 | - | - | CASSYGWGRGNTEAFF | TGTGCCAGCAGTTACGGGTGGGGCCGGGGGAACACTGAAGCTTTCTTT
TRBJ2-2 | TRBV28 | TRBD1 | - | CASSPGQGRTQNTGELFF | TGTGCCAGCAGTCCGGGACAGGGCCGTACTCAAAACACCGGGGAGCTGTTTTTT
TRBJ1-4 | TRBV18 | - | - | CASSPRQGHGEKLFF | TGTGCCAGCTCACCACGGCAGGGCCATGGTGAAAAACTGTTTTTT
TRBJ2-3 | TRBV6-1 | - | - | CASSEAGVWDTQYF | TGTGCCAGCAGTGAAGCGGGCGTATGGGATACGCAGTATTTT
TRBJ2-1 | TRBV4-1 | - | - | CASSQTRERSSYNEQFF | TGCGCCAGCAGCCAGACCAGGGAAAGGAGCTCCTACAATGAGCAGTTCTTC
TRBJ2-2 | TRBV6-1 | - | - | CASSEANDGGELFF | TGTGCCAGCAGTGAGGCCAACGACGGTGGGGAGCTGTTTTTT
TRBJ1-1 | TRBV27 | - | - | CASSLFFVGGQAFF | TGTGCCAGCAGTTTATTTTTCGTGGGAGGACAAGCTTTCTTT
TRBJ1-2 | TRBV2 | - | - | CASSEGGYGYTF | TGTGCCAGCAGTGAAGGAGGCTATGGCTACACCTTC
TRBJ2-1 | TRBV27 | TRBD2 | - | CASSIGTSGSYNEQFF | TGTGCCAGCAGTATAGGGACTAGCGGAAGCTACAATGAGCAGTTCTTC
TRBJ2-7 | TRBV7-8 | - | - | CASSLGQLNYEQYF | TGTGCCAGCAGCCTAGGACAGCTCAACTACGAGCAGTACTTC
TRBJ1-2 | TRBV19 | TRBD1 | - | CASSHPGQRLDGYGYTF | TGTGCCAGTAGCCATCCGGGACAGCGCCTCGATGGGTATGGCTACACCTTC